One and the same sample provided the 25 T cell receptor beta chains below, sequenced in a study of cytomegalovirus exposure and HLA in healthy donors. Amplification used 60 Vbeta primers and 13 Jbeta primers. The assay was immunoSEQ multiplex PCR, and TCRdb's table has in-frame clones only and misses some. The sample carries over 60,000 clones, roughly 75% recorded once. The specimen was PBMCs. All receptors come from a woman in her twenties or thirties in good health and CMV-seropositive.

The CDR3 is CASSPQGGRRYTEAFF. The DNA for the CDR3 is TGTGCCAGTAGTCCCCAAGGGGGTAGAAGGTACACTGAAGCTTTCTTT. The V gene is TRBV19, the J gene TRBJ1-1; tentatively, D is TRBD1 (6 bases). CDR1 LNHDA and CDR2 SQIVND come from the germline V gene (reference sequence). The CDR3 consists of 16 residues. The V and J ends lost 5 bases and 3 bases respectively, with 19 bases between them.

This chain uses TRBV7-6 with TRBJ2-2; 7 bases align to TRBD2. Germline V gene lookup returns CDR1 SGHVS and CDR2 FNYEAQ. The V gene end was trimmed by 3 bases and the J gene end by 4 bases; junction bases not matched to a gene: 8. CDR3 size: 16 residues. The CDR3 nucleotides read TGTGCCAGCAGCTTTGTCCTGGGAGGGGTCACCGGGGAGCTGTTTTTT. Translating it yields CASSFVLGGVTGELFF.

The rearrangement joins TRBV2 to TRBJ2-2; 9 nucleotides align to TRBD2. The CDR3 consists of 15 residues. Germline-derived CDR1 and CDR2 are SNHLY and FYNNEI. V lost 7 bases to trimming and J lost 4 bases; unmatched junction nucleotides: 7. The CDR3: CASTLGGRGTGELFF. CDR3 nucleotide sequence: TGTGCCAGCACGTTAGGCGGGAGGGGCACCGGGGAGCTGTTTTTT.

The chain joins TRBV10-3 to TRBJ1-5, with unresolved D. CDR1 is ENHRY, CDR2 SYGVKD, per germline. The CDR3 runs 15 residues. Trimming left V 2 bases short and J 8 bases short, with 16 bases between. CDR3 DNA sequence: TGTGCCATCAGTGAGCTGAACCGTCCGGGAGAGCCCCAGCATTTT. This codes for CAISELNRPGEPQHF.

This clone occurred once. The chain recombines TRBV7-2 with TRBJ1-2; D may be TRBD1 (6 bases). This CDR3 region has 16 residues. The germline V gene encodes CDR1 SGHTA and CDR2 FQGNSA. V lost 1 base, J lost 5 bases, and 17 bases lay in between. The CDR3 spells CASSLGTGNRLYGYTF. Here the CDR3 DNA reads TGTGCCAGCAGCTTAGGCACAGGGAATCGGCTATATGGCTACACCTTC. Based on the CDR3 plus reference TRBV7-2 and TRBJ1-2, the full variable domain is GAGVSQSPSNKVTEKGKDVELRCDPISGHTALYWYRQSLGQGLEFLIYFQGNSAPDKSGLPSDRFSAERTGGSVSTLTIQRTQQEDSAVYLCASSLGTGNRLYGYTFGSGTRLTVV.

V and J are TRBV7-9 and TRBJ1-5, with D possibly TRBD1 on 6 matching bases. Germline-derived CDR1 and CDR2 are SEHNR and FQNEAQ (reference sequence). V lost 5 bases, J lost 4 bases, and 15 bases lay in between. The length of the CDR3 is 15 residues. CDR3 nucleotide sequence: TGTGCCAGCAGCAGGGGGACACATCAAAATCAGCCCCAGCATTTT. Translation: CASSRGTHQNQPQHF.

The CDR3 coding sequence is TGCGCCAGCAGCTTGGGGCACGGACAGGAGGGGAATGAGCAGTTCTTC. Residues: CASSLGHGQEGNEQFF. This chain connects TRBV5-1 to TRBJ2-1; D may be TRBD1 (7 bases). Trimming left V 0 bases short and J 7 bases short, with 17 bases between. Per germline, CDR1 SGHRS and CDR2 YFSETQ. The CDR3 sequence is 16 residues long.

The rearrangement uses TRBV5-6 and TRBJ2-5; 11 bases are shared with TRBD1. CDR1 is SGHDT and CDR2 is YYEEEE in the germline V gene. There are 15 residues in the CDR3. V trimming: 5 bases; J trimming: 5 bases; junction bases outside the gene matches: 8. The CDR3 loop reads CASSPDRGPWETQYF. The CDR3 coding sequence is TGTGCCAGCAGTCCGGACAGGGGGCCTTGGGAGACCCAGTACTTC.

V usage is TRBV29-1 and J usage is TRBJ1-1; TRBD1 is a possible D gene (5 bases). The CDR3 consists of 14 residues. Trimming shortened V by 4 bases and J by 1 base, and 13 bases separated the two germline ends. Per germline, CDR1 SQVTM and CDR2 ANQGSEA. CDR3 in amino acids: CSVVVGGGNTEAFF. The CDR3 nucleotides read TGCAGCGTTGTCGTCGGGGGGGGGAACACTGAAGCTTTCTTT.

This chain connects TRBV27 to TRBJ1-5, with a weak D call TRBD1 (5 bases). The V gene lost 3 bases and the J gene lost 2 bases, with 8 bases spanning the gap. The length of the CDR3 is 14 residues. CDR1 and CDR2 (germline): MNHEY, SMNVEV (reference sequence). The CDR3 protein is CASSLRQRNQPQHF. CDR3 DNA: TGTGCCAGCAGTTTGAGACAGCGCAATCAGCCCCAGCATTTT.

Only one count was recorded for this clone. This chain connects TRBV6-6 to TRBJ2-7, with 7 bases aligning to TRBD1. The trim removed 4 bases at V and 5 bases at J, leaving 5 bases unmatched. The CDR3 length is 13 residues. Per germline, CDR1 MNHNY and CDR2 SVGAGI (reference sequence). CDR3 in DNA: TGTGCCAGCAGTTCACAGGGGTTACACGAGCAGTACTTC. Protein product: CASSSQGLHEQYF.

The CDR3 loop is CAWSPFGTGQAFF. CDR3 DNA: TGTGCCTGGAGTCCCTTTGGGACAGGGCAAGCTTTCTTT. The V call is TRBV30, the J call TRBJ1-1, with TRBD1 matching 9 bases. J was trimmed by 9 bases and V by 2 bases; bases with no gene match: 7. The germline V gene encodes CDR1 GTSNPN and CDR2 SVGIG (reference sequence). The CDR3 is made up of 13 amino acids.

The chain recombines TRBV28 with TRBJ1-1, with TRBD1 as a possible D gene (6 bases). Trimming removed 8 bases from V and 4 bases from J, with 11 bases in between. The CDR3 covers 12 residues. Per germline, CDR1 MDHEN and CDR2 SYDVKM. CDR3 coding DNA: TGTGCCAGCGCAGGGGTTGGCACTGAAGCTTTCTTT. Amino acids: CASAGVGTEAFF.

This clone came up a few times. The chain links TRBV5-1 to TRBJ2-7; 7 bases match TRBD2. CDR3 length: 13 residues. V shed 7 bases, J shed 1 base, and the junction held 5 bases outside the gene matches. The germline V gene has CDR1 SGHRS and CDR2 YFSETQ. The CDR3 region is CASSRTSSYEQYF. The CDR3 DNA follows: TGCGCCAGCTCCCGGACTAGTTCCTACGAGCAGTACTTC.

This clone was detected once. The chain couples TRBV10-3 to TRBJ2-3; 12 bases match TRBD2. This CDR3 contains 16 residues. V trimming: 2 bases; J trimming: 4 bases; junction bases outside the gene matches: 4. Germline loops: CDR1 ENHRY, CDR2 SYGVKD. CDR3 in amino acids: CAISERTSGIADTQYF. DNA for the CDR3: TGTGCCATCAGTGAGAGGACTAGCGGGATAGCAGATACGCAGTATTTT.

This chain connects TRBV30 to TRBJ1-6; 9 nucleotides line up with TRBD1. Germline trimming cut 2 bases from V and 7 bases from J; bases unmatched to any gene: 6. From germline, CDR1 is GTSNPN and CDR2 SVGIG (reference sequence). The CDR3 is 15 amino acids. The CDR3 DNA sequence: TGTGCCTGGAGTCCATGGACAGGGGTGAATTCACCCCTCCACTTT. It encodes CAWSPWTGVNSPLHF.

This clone was counted only a few times. The chain uses TRBV27 and TRBJ2-3, with a weak D call TRBD2 (5 bases). Trimming stripped 5 bases from V and 7 bases from J, with 10 bases between. Germline V gives CDR1 MNHEY, CDR2 SMNVEV (reference sequence). CDR3 length equals 12 residues. The CDR3 DNA reads TGTGCCAGCAGTCCCGCCGGGAATACGCAGTATTTT. It translates to CASSPAGNTQYF.

The CDR3 is CASSKQGQGSAGYTF. In DNA, the CDR3 is TGTGCCAGCAGTAAACAAGGACAGGGGTCGGCTGGCTACACCTTC. V is TRBV28 and J is TRBJ1-2; 9 bases match TRBD1. Germline-derived CDR1 and CDR2 are MDHEN and SYDVKM. The CDR3 runs to 15 residues. Trimming cost V 5 bases and J 7 bases; bases outside gene matches: 11.

This clone occurred once. The J gene is TRBJ2-5, the V gene TRBV29-1; D is ambiguous. This CDR3 comprises 10 residues. CDR1 SQVTM and CDR2 ANQGSEA come from the germline V gene. Trimming took 6 bases from V and 3 from J, leaving 5 bases between them. The CDR3 sequence is CSVREETQYF. For the CDR3, the DNA is TGCAGCGTACGGGAAGAGACCCAGTACTTC.

The rearrangement uses TRBV7-6 and TRBJ2-7; 12 bases fit TRBD2. This CDR3 comprises 16 residues. Germline V gives CDR1 SGHVS, CDR2 FNYEAQ. V was clipped by 8 bases and J by 5 bases; unmatched bases: 13. CDR3 sequence reads: CASALLAGGPTDEQYF. CDR3 bases: TGTGCCAGCGCCCTCCTAGCGGGAGGGCCGACCGACGAGCAGTACTTC.

The chain combines TRBV5-6 with TRBJ2-1, with D perhaps matching TRBD1 (6 bases). The length of the CDR3 is 15 residues. The germline CDR1 and CDR2 sequences are SGHDT and YYEEEE. V lost 0 bases to trimming and J lost 8 bases, with 15 bases between them. The CDR3: CASSLGGLGVDEQFF. In DNA, the CDR3 is TGTGCCAGCAGCTTGGGGGGGCTAGGGGTGGATGAGCAGTTCTTC. The whole variable domain, filled in from reference TRBV5-6 and TRBJ2-1, reads DAGVTQSPTHLIKTRGQQVTLRCSPKSGHDTVSWYQQALGQGPQFIFQYYEEEERQRGNFPDRFSGHQFPNYSSELNVNALLLGDSALYLCASSLGGLGVDEQFFGPGTRLTVL.

V is TRBV28 and J is TRBJ1-6, with a possible D match to TRBD1 (6 bases). The V and J ends lost 10 bases and 6 bases respectively, with 22 bases between them. The CDR3 sequence is 16 residues long. Germline V gives CDR1 MDHEN, CDR2 SYDVKM. CDR3 DNA sequence: TGTGCCACCCGTCGGACAGCCTTTTCTATTAATTCACCCCTCCACTTT. This sequence encodes CATRRTAFSINSPLHF.

The chain links TRBV18 to TRBJ2-1; 10 bases fit TRBD1. The CDR3 has 15 residues. Germline-derived CDR1 and CDR2 are KGHSH and LQKENI. Trimming took 4 bases from V and 2 from J; bases not matched to a gene: 2. As DNA, the CDR3 is TGTGCCAGCTCACTCGGACAGGGGGCCTACAATGAGCAGTTCTTC. As protein: CASSLGQGAYNEQFF. Drawing the rest from reference TRBV18 and TRBJ2-1, the complete variable domain is NAGVMQNPRHLVRRRGQEARLRCSPMKGHSHVYWYRQLPEEGLKFMVYLQKENIIDESGMPKERFSAEFPKEGPSILRIQQVVRGDSAAYFCASSLGQGAYNEQFFGPGTRLTVL.

This clone has a single count. The chain is built from TRBV6-4 and TRBJ2-3; D uncertain. The V gene lost 0 bases and the J gene lost 3 bases, with 10 bases spanning the gap. The CDR3 is 15 amino acids. Germline lookup yields CDR1 MRHNA and CDR2 SNTAGT. The CDR3 sequence: CASSDSITSTDTQYF. The CDR3 DNA follows: TGTGCCAGCAGTGACTCGATTACTTCGACAGATACGCAGTATTTT.

The gene calls are TRBV7-3 and TRBJ2-7, with D possibly being TRBD1 (6 bases). V was cut by 5 bases and J by 2 bases, with 16 bases left in between. CDR1 is SGHTA, CDR2 FQGTGA, per germline. This CDR3 is built from 15 residues. DNA for the CDR3: TGTGCCAGCAGCCCTGAGGCAGGGGATACCTACGAGCAGTACTTC. Its protein is CASSPEAGDTYEQYF.